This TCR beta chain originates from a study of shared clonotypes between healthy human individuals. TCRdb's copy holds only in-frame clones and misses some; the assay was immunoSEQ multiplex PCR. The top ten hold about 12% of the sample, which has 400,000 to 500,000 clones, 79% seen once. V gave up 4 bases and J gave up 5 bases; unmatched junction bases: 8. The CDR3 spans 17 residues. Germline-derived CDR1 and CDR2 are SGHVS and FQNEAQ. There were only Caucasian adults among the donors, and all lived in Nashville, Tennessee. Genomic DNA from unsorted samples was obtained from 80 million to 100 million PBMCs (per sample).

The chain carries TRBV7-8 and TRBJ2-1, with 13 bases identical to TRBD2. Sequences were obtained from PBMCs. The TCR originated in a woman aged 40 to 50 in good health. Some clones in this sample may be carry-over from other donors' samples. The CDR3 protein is CASSSLRTSGRNNEQFF. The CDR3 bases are TGTGCCAGCAGCTCCCTCAGGACTAGCGGGAGAAACAATGAGCAGTTCTTC.